What follows are 6 T cell receptor beta chains derived from one specimen sequenced in a study of shared clonotypes between healthy human individuals. TCRdb keeps only in-frame clones here, not all; method: immunoSEQ multiplex PCR. The sample contains 2,500,000 or so clones, about nine tenths of which appear only once. Sequences were obtained from naive CD4+ T cells from PBMCs. Subset: CD45RA+ positively selected. These receptors all come from a man between 18 and 35 years old in good health. Some clones in this sample may be carry-over from other donors' samples.

V is TRBV7-2 and J is TRBJ2-5; 7 nucleotides align to TRBD1. Germline CDR1 is SGHTA and CDR2 is FQGNSA. The V and J ends lost 5 bases and 0 bases, in that order; junction bases with no gene match: 9. The CDR3 spans 16 residues. The CDR3 bases are TGTGCCAGCAGCCCCCGGACAGGAACCTACCAAGAGACCCAGTACTTC. Protein product: CASSPRTGTYQETQYF.

V and J are TRBV6-5 and TRBJ2-7; possible D gene TRBD1, 6 bases. The V end lost 0 bases, the J end lost 6 bases, and 12 bases lay between the germline ends. The germline gives CDR1 MNHEY, CDR2 SVGAGI. CDR3 length equals 14 residues. Here the CDR3 DNA reads TGTGCCAGCAGTTACTCGTCAGGGGTTGGCGAGCAGTACTTC. Protein product: CASSYSSGVGEQYF.

This chain connects TRBV19 to TRBJ1-2; perhaps TRBD1 as D (6 bases). The V end lost 3 bases, the J end lost 4 bases, and 15 bases lay between the germline ends. The CDR3 has 15 residues. Germline-derived CDR1 and CDR2 are LNHDA and SQIVND (reference sequence). CDR3 sequence: CASSIHRELGYGYTF. DNA for the CDR3: TGTGCCAGTAGTATCCACAGGGAACTGGGCTATGGCTACACCTTC.

The V call is TRBV7-8, the J call TRBJ1-4, with 7 bases that match TRBD1. The V segment lost 3 bases and the J segment 4 bases; nucleotides outside the gene matches: 2. The CDR3 has 14 residues. Looked up from germline, CDR1 is SGHVS and CDR2 is FQNEAQ. The CDR3 loop is CASSFRDSNEKLFF. CDR3 sequence (DNA): TGTGCCAGCAGCTTCCGGGACAGTAATGAAAAACTGTTTTTT.

J is TRBJ2-7 and V is TRBV7-2; TRBD2 matches at 15 bases. V gave up 4 bases and J gave up 0 bases; unmatched junction bases: 7. Germline V gives CDR1 SGHTA, CDR2 FQGNSA. CDR3 length: 18 residues. CDR3 DNA: TGTGCCAGCAGCTCCGGGACTAGCGGGAGGCAATTCTCCTACGAGCAGTACTTC. It encodes CASSSGTSGRQFSYEQYF.

The chain links TRBV7-2 to TRBJ2-3; TRBD2 is a possible D gene (6 bases). CDR3 size: 15 residues. Germline CDR1 is SGHTA and CDR2 is FQGNSA. V was trimmed by 5 bases and J by 2 bases, leaving 14 bases between them. As DNA, the CDR3 is TGTGCCAGCAGCCCCGCCGCGGGACCCACAGATACGCAGTATTTT. This sequence encodes CASSPAAGPTDTQYF.